This paragraph covers one T cell receptor beta chain sequence. Its antigen is not identified. The data were taken from a study of PD-1 blockade in classical Hodgkin lymphoma. General study results and limits: Diversity in CD4+ TCRs, unlike that measured in CD8+ TCRs, had risen significantly by C4D1.

Each patient experienced a relapse that followed autologous stem cell transplantation, and brentuximab vedotin exposure varied. Clones were sequenced by immunoSEQ multiplex PCR, and TCRdb holds only the in-frame ones, with some missing. The profile shows some 38,000 clones, 75% to 85% of them singletons. Germline V gives CDR1 KGHSH, CDR2 LQKENI. V lost 2 bases and J 0 bases, leaving 4 bases between the germline ends. The CDR3 spans 13 residues. The sample here was peripheral blood mononuclear cells (PBMCs), taken at baseline. The sequence was collected from a human donor with classical Hodgkin lymphoma. The chain links TRBV18 to TRBJ1-1; D is unresolved. CDR3 residues: CASSPDLNTEAFF. The CDR3 DNA follows: TGTGCCAGCTCACCAGATTTGAACACTGAAGCTTTCTTT. Based on the CDR3 plus reference TRBV18 and TRBJ1-1, the full variable domain is NAGVMQNPRHLVRRRGQEARLRCSPMKGHSHVYWYRQLPEEGLKFMVYLQKENIIDESGMPKERFSAEFPKEGPSILRIQQVVRGDSAAYFCASSPDLNTEAFFGQGTRLTVV.